A single sample is the source of the 5 T cell receptor beta chains below, sequenced in a study of cytomegalovirus exposure and HLA in healthy donors. The PCR ran on 60 Vbeta and 13 Jbeta primers. Some clones are missing from TCRdb's copy, which holds only in-frame ones; the method was immunoSEQ multiplex PCR. This table holds 190,000 or so clones, around four fifths found once. The specimen sequenced was PBMCs. The receptors here all came from a woman in her fifties or sixties in good health and CMV-seropositive.

The chain carries TRBV28 and TRBJ2-7, with D maybe TRBD1 (6 bases). Trimming removed 5 bases at V and 5 bases at J, with 10 bases between. The CDR3 consists of 12 residues. Germline V gene sequence: CDR1 MDHEN, CDR2 SYDVKM. CDR3 in amino acids: CASSIQGNEQYF. As DNA, the CDR3 is TGTGCCAGCAGTATACAGGGAAACGAGCAGTACTTC.

The chain joins TRBV9 to TRBJ2-5; possibly TRBD1 for D (5 bases). CDR1 SGDLS and CDR2 YYNGEE come from the germline V gene. The CDR3 consists of 15 residues. V gave up 5 bases and J gave up 0 bases, with 14 bases separating them. CDR3 sequence: CASSLRQGYQETQYF. Here the CDR3 DNA reads TGTGCCAGCAGTTTAAGGCAGGGCTACCAAGAGACCCAGTACTTC.

About this clone itself: Other DNA sequences in this specimen translate into the identical CDR3. The chain joins TRBV5-1 to TRBJ1-4, with D perhaps matching TRBD1 (5 bases). In germline, CDR1 is SGHRS, CDR2 YFSETQ. V was shortened by 0 bases and J by 5 bases, with 8 bases between the two germline ends. This CDR3 is built from 14 residues. This chain's CDR3 is CASSLGQLNEKLFF. CDR3 nucleotide sequence: TGCGCCAGCAGCTTGGGACAGCTAAATGAAAAACTGTTTTTT.

V gene TRBV6-1 combines with J gene TRBJ2-7; tentative D call: TRBD1 (5 bases). Trimming shortened V by 1 base and J by 1 base, and 8 bases separated the two germline ends. Germline CDR1 reads MNHNS; CDR2 reads SASEGT. This CDR3 region has 14 residues. CDR3 in amino acids: CASSEVDSSYEQYF. The DNA for the CDR3 is TGTGCCAGCAGTGAAGTCGACAGTTCCTACGAGCAGTACTTC.

The gene calls are TRBV5-1 and TRBJ1-1; D uncertain. V gave up 0 bases and J gave up 0 bases, with 9 bases separating them. This CDR3 has 15 amino acids. Germline V gene sequence: CDR1 SGHRS, CDR2 YFSETQ. The DNA for the CDR3 is TGCGCCAGCAGCTTGGGCGGGCAGCTGAACACTGAAGCTTTCTTT. Protein sequence: CASSLGGQLNTEAFF.